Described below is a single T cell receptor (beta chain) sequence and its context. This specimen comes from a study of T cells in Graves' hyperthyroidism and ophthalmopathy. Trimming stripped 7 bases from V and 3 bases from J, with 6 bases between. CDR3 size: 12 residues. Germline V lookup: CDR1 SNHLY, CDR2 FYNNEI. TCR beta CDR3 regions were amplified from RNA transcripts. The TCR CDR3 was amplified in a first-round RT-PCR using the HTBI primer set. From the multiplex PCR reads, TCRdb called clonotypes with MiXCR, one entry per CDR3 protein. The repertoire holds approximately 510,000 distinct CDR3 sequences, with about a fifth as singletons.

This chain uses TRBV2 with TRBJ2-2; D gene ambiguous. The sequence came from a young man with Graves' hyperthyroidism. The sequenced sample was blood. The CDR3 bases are TGTGCCAGCACGGTAGACACCGGGGAGCTGTTTTTT. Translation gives CASTVDTGELFF.